This T cell receptor beta chain was captured by sequencing in a study of CD8 T cells in Susac syndrome. RNA totalling about 0.45 to 1 ug underwent reverse transcription with random hexamers. With immunoSEQ multiplex PCR, TCR beta CDR3 was amplified across 54 Vbeta and 13 Jbeta. TCRdb passed the immunoSEQ multiplex PCR reads through MiXCR, listing each CDR3 protein once. Altogether about 140,000 distinct CDR3 sequences are present, roughly 94% being singletons, with the ten largest covering 0.27%. CD8+ and CD4+ T cells from blood underwent TCR beta sequencing, which was carried out in a high-throughput format. While serving as controls, healthy donors were matched for age and sex. It was negative isolation that provided the CD8+ and CD4+ T cells, whereas TEMRA cells were enriched by FACS. V gave up 4 bases and J gave up 0 bases, with 3 bases separating them. CDR1 and CDR2 (germline): MNHEY, SVGAGI. The CDR3 extends over 13 amino acids.

This receptor was obtained from a human donor in good health. Sequenced: CD8+ T cells from PBMCs. The chain has TRBV6-5 and TRBJ2-2, with unresolved D. The CDR3 region is CASSSPNTGELFF. The CDR3 coding sequence is TGTGCCAGCAGTTCCCCGAACACCGGGGAGCTGTTTTTT.